These T cell receptor beta chains were read from a single sample in a study of blood T cell repertoires in COVID-19. Clones were read by immunoSEQ multiplex PCR, and TCRdb kept only the in-frame ones, dropping some. The data contain roughly 200,000 clones, around 79% of them seen just once; the ten biggest clones take up almost 6%. Sequenced: peripheral blood. These receptors came from a woman in her forties with COVID-19, enrolled during active disease. The CDR3 runs from the conserved cysteine through the conserved F or W. A D gene is named only where the DNA matches it firmly. Some rows have no size entry. The others give once, few or many, or a class for an expanded clone.

j_gene: TRBJ2-2
d_gene: TRBD1
abundance: .
v_gene: TRBV18
CDR3aa: CASSPRFGTATAGELFF
CDR3nt: TGTGCCAGCTCACCGCGCTTTGGGACAGCCACCGCCGGGGAGCTGTTTTTT

j_gene: TRBJ2-3
d_gene: .
abundance: .
v_gene: TRBV6-5
CDR3aa: CASWQLALPDTQYF
CDR3nt: TGTGCCAGCTGGCAACTAGCTCTCCCAGATACGCAGTATTTT

j_gene: TRBJ2-1
d_gene: TRBD1
abundance: .
v_gene: TRBV27
CDR3aa: CASRWTGDYNEQFF
CDR3nt: TGTGCCAGCAGATGGACAGGGGACTACAATGAGCAGTTCTTC

j_gene: TRBJ2-2
d_gene: TRBD2
abundance: .
v_gene: TRBV6-8
CDR3aa: CASSHSGGVFTGELFF
CDR3nt: TGTGCCAGCAGTCATAGCGGGGGGGTCTTCACCGGGGAGCTGTTTTTT

j_gene: TRBJ1-1
d_gene: .
abundance: .
v_gene: TRBV5-5
CDR3aa: CASSSAMNTEAFF
CDR3nt: TGTGCCAGCAGCTCCGCTATGAACACTGAAGCTTTCTTT

j_gene: TRBJ2-7
d_gene: .
abundance: .
v_gene: TRBV9
CDR3aa: CASSVAPGEGYEQYF
CDR3nt: TGTGCCAGCAGCGTAGCACCAGGGGAGGGCTACGAGCAGTACTTC

j_gene: TRBJ2-5
d_gene: TRBD1
abundance: .
v_gene: TRBV18
CDR3aa: CASSTGQGQETQYF
CDR3nt: TGTGCCAGCTCAACCGGACAGGGACAAGAGACCCAGTACTTC

j_gene: TRBJ2-5
d_gene: TRBD2
abundance: .
v_gene: TRBV3-1/TRBV3-2
CDR3aa: CASSQGLRKFYF
CDR3nt: TGTGCCAGCAGCCAGGGACTACGGAAGTTTTACTTC

j_gene: TRBJ2-2
d_gene: .
abundance: few
v_gene: TRBV5-5
CDR3aa: CASSFGLNTGELFF
CDR3nt: TGTGCCAGCAGCTTCGGGTTAAACACCGGGGAGCTGTTTTTT

j_gene: TRBJ2-7
d_gene: .
abundance: few
v_gene: TRBV11-1
CDR3aa: CASSGAFREQYF
CDR3nt: TGTGCCAGCAGCGGAGCGTTTAGGGAGCAGTACTTC

j_gene: TRBJ1-5
d_gene: .
abundance: .
v_gene: TRBV2
CDR3aa: CASSGTVDQPQHF
CDR3nt: TGTGCCAGCAGTGGCACTGTAGATCAGCCCCAGCATTTT

j_gene: TRBJ2-2
d_gene: TRBD2
abundance: .
v_gene: TRBV19
CDR3aa: CASWGLARTGELFF
CDR3nt: TGTGCCAGTTGGGGACTAGCGCGCACCGGGGAGCTGTTTTTT

j_gene: TRBJ2-7
d_gene: TRBD1
abundance: .
v_gene: TRBV27
CDR3aa: CASSLGTAHEQYF
CDR3nt: TGTGCCAGCAGTTTAGGGACAGCCCACGAGCAGTACTTC

j_gene: TRBJ2-5
d_gene: TRBD1
abundance: .
v_gene: TRBV5-1
CDR3aa: CASSLEGQGATQYF
CDR3nt: TGCGCCAGCAGCTTGGAAGGGCAGGGGGCGACCCAGTACTTC

j_gene: TRBJ1-1
d_gene: .
abundance: many
v_gene: TRBV5-1
CDR3aa: CASSLDQGVGTEAFF
CDR3nt: TGCGCCAGCAGCTTGGATCAGGGTGTAGGGACTGAAGCTTTCTTT

j_gene: TRBJ1-2
d_gene: .
abundance: .
v_gene: TRBV20-1
CDR3aa: CSASSGASRYGYTF
CDR3nt: TGCAGTGCTAGTAGTGGGGCGAGTAGGTATGGCTACACCTTC

j_gene: TRBJ1-6
d_gene: .
abundance: many
v_gene: TRBV27
CDR3aa: CASSLFPLSSYNSPLHF
CDR3nt: TGTGCCAGCAGTTTATTTCCTCTTAGCTCCTATAATTCACCCCTCCACTTT

j_gene: TRBJ1-6
d_gene: .
abundance: .
v_gene: TRBV18
CDR3aa: CASSPSGGQSRSPLHF
CDR3nt: TGTGCCAGCTCACCAAGCGGGGGGCAAAGTCGGTCACCCCTCCACTTT

j_gene: TRBJ2-3
d_gene: .
abundance: .
v_gene: TRBV9
CDR3aa: CASSVSGGTTDTQYF
CDR3nt: TGTGCCAGCAGCGTCAGCGGAGGGACCACAGATACGCAGTATTTT

j_gene: TRBJ2-2
d_gene: TRBD2
abundance: .
v_gene: TRBV5-5
CDR3aa: CASSLLAGTNTGELFF
CDR3nt: TGTGCCAGCAGCTTACTAGCGGGAACGAACACCGGGGAGCTGTTTTTT

j_gene: TRBJ1-5
d_gene: .
abundance: .
v_gene: TRBV9
CDR3aa: CASSVGGRSNQPQHF
CDR3nt: TGTGCCAGCAGCGTAGGAGGGAGAAGCAATCAGCCCCAGCATTTT

j_gene: TRBJ2-5
d_gene: .
abundance: once
v_gene: TRBV19
CDR3aa: CASRDRDSGSDVLETQYF
CDR3nt: TGTGCCAGTCGGGACCGGGACAGCGGGTCAGACGTTCTAGAGACCCAGTACTTC

j_gene: TRBJ2-5
d_gene: .
abundance: .
v_gene: TRBV7-6
CDR3aa: CASSPLAVGQETQYF
CDR3nt: TGTGCCAGCAGCCCTCTTGCGGTGGGCCAAGAGACCCAGTACTTC

j_gene: TRBJ1-5
d_gene: .
abundance: .
v_gene: TRBV21-1
CDR3aa: CASSKRKRTVFPFSNQPQHF
CDR3nt: TGTGCCAGCAGCAAAAGGAAACGGACAGTTTTCCCTTTTAGCAATCAGCCCCAGCATTTT

j_gene: TRBJ2-1
d_gene: TRBD2
abundance: once
v_gene: TRBV9
CDR3aa: CASRGSGRDYNEQFF
CDR3nt: TGTGCCAGCAGGGGCAGCGGGAGGGATTACAATGAGCAGTTCTTC

j_gene: TRBJ1-2
d_gene: TRBD1
abundance: few
v_gene: TRBV19
CDR3aa: CASSPKQGASGYTF
CDR3nt: TGTGCCAGTAGTCCTAAACAGGGGGCGAGTGGCTACACCTTC

j_gene: TRBJ1-1
d_gene: TRBD1
abundance: once
v_gene: TRBV24-1
CDR3aa: CATSDRDSKAFF
CDR3nt: TGTGCCACCAGTGATCGGGACAGTAAAGCTTTCTTT

j_gene: TRBJ1-3
d_gene: TRBD1
abundance: .
v_gene: TRBV3-1/TRBV3-2
CDR3aa: CASSQGATGASTIYF
CDR3nt: TGTGCCAGCAGCCAAGGGGCCACAGGGGCCAGCACCATATATTTT

j_gene: TRBJ2-5
d_gene: TRBD1
abundance: once
v_gene: TRBV7-9
CDR3aa: CASSLVEGGEETQYF
CDR3nt: TGTGCCAGCAGCTTAGTCGAAGGGGGCGAAGAGACCCAGTACTTC

j_gene: TRBJ1-1
d_gene: .
abundance: .
v_gene: TRBV6-2/TRBV6-3
CDR3aa: CASSRDTIPTEAFF
CDR3nt: TGTGCCAGCAGTCGGGACACTATACCCACTGAAGCTTTCTTT

j_gene: TRBJ1-1
d_gene: .
abundance: few
v_gene: TRBV15
CDR3aa: CATSRAGMGTEAFF
CDR3nt: TGTGCCACCAGCAGAGCAGGGATGGGTACTGAAGCTTTCTTT

j_gene: TRBJ1-1
d_gene: .
abundance: .
v_gene: TRBV9
CDR3aa: CASSDTRDTEAFF
CDR3nt: TGTGCCAGCAGCGACACCAGGGACACTGAAGCTTTCTTT

j_gene: TRBJ2-7
d_gene: TRBD1
abundance: .
v_gene: TRBV5-1
CDR3aa: CASRTGTVLREQYF
CDR3nt: TGCGCCAGCAGAACCGGGACAGTGTTAAGGGAGCAGTACTTC

j_gene: TRBJ2-7
d_gene: TRBD2
abundance: .
v_gene: TRBV18
CDR3aa: CASSPPSSGSSYEQYF
CDR3nt: TGTGCCAGCTCACCACCTTCTAGCGGGAGTTCATACGAGCAGTACTTC

j_gene: TRBJ2-2
d_gene: .
abundance: few
v_gene: TRBV5-1
CDR3aa: CASSPSASTGELFF
CDR3nt: TGCGCCAGCAGCCCGAGTGCCTCCACCGGGGAGCTGTTTTTT

j_gene: TRBJ2-7
d_gene: .
abundance: .
v_gene: TRBV12-3/TRBV12-4
CDR3aa: CASTWGFGEQYF
CDR3nt: TGTGCCAGCACCTGGGGCTTTGGGGAGCAGTACTTC

j_gene: TRBJ1-1
d_gene: .
abundance: .
v_gene: TRBV12-3/TRBV12-4
CDR3aa: CASSLGRWTEAFF
CDR3nt: TGTGCCAGCAGTTTGGGGAGATGGACTGAAGCTTTCTTT

j_gene: TRBJ1-2
d_gene: TRBD1
abundance: .
v_gene: TRBV6-1
CDR3aa: CASSERDRANYGYTF
CDR3nt: TGTGCCAGCAGTGAAAGGGACAGGGCTAACTATGGCTACACCTTC

j_gene: TRBJ1-1
d_gene: TRBD1
abundance: .
v_gene: TRBV29-1
CDR3aa: CSAGTGVTEAFF
CDR3nt: TGCAGCGCAGGAACAGGGGTCACTGAAGCTTTCTTT

j_gene: TRBJ2-7
d_gene: .
abundance: .
v_gene: TRBV2
CDR3aa: CASSMKGWAAEQYF
CDR3nt: TGTGCCAGCAGCATGAAAGGCTGGGCAGCCGAGCAGTACTTC

j_gene: TRBJ2-3
d_gene: .
abundance: .
v_gene: TRBV9
CDR3aa: CASSVANSQGTQYF
CDR3nt: TGTGCCAGCAGCGTAGCTAACTCGCAGGGTACGCAGTATTTT

j_gene: TRBJ1-1
d_gene: .
abundance: .
v_gene: TRBV9
CDR3aa: CASSVAGLNTEAFF
CDR3nt: TGTGCCAGCAGCGTAGCAGGTTTGAACACTGAAGCTTTCTTT

j_gene: TRBJ1-1
d_gene: .
abundance: .
v_gene: TRBV7-9
CDR3aa: CASSVQNAEAFF
CDR3nt: TGTGCCAGCAGCGTTCAGAACGCTGAAGCTTTCTTT

j_gene: TRBJ1-4
d_gene: TRBD1
abundance: .
v_gene: TRBV5-1
CDR3aa: CASSIQGGGATNEKLFF
CDR3nt: TGCGCCAGCAGCATACAGGGGGGAGGTGCAACTAATGAAAAACTGTTTTTT

j_gene: TRBJ1-1
d_gene: .
abundance: .
v_gene: TRBV19
CDR3aa: CASGRGSGLNTEAFF
CDR3nt: TGTGCCAGTGGCCGAGGTTCAGGGCTGAACACTGAAGCTTTCTTT

j_gene: TRBJ2-2
d_gene: TRBD1
abundance: .
v_gene: TRBV4-1
CDR3aa: CASSPLIELGQGLFF
CDR3nt: TGCGCCAGCAGCCCCTTGATAGAACTGGGACAGGGGCTGTTTTTT